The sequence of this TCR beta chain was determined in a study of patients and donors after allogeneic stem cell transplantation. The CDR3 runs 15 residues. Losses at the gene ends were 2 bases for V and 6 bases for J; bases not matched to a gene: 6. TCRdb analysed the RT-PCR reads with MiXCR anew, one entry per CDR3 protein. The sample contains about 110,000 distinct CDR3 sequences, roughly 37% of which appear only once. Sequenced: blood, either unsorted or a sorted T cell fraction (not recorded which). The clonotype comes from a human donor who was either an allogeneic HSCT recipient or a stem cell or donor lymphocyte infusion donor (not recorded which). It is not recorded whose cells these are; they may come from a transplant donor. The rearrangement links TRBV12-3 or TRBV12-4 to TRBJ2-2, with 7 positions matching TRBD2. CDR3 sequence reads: CASSLRAGESGELFF. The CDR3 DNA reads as TGTGCCAGCAGTTTAAGGGCGGGAGAGTCCGGGGAGCTGTTTTTT.